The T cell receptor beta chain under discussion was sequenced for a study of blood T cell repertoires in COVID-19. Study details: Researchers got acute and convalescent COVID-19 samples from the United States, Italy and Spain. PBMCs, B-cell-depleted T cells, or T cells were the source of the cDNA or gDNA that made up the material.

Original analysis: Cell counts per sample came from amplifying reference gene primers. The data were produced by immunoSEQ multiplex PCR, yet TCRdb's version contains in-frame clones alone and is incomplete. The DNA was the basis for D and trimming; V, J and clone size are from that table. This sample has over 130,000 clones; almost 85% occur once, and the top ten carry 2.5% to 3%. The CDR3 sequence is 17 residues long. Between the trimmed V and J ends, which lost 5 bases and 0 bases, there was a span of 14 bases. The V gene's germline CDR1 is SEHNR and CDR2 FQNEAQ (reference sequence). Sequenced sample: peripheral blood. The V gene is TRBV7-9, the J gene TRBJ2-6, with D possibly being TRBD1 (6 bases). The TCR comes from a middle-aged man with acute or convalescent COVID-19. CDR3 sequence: CASSLGRDNSGANVLTF. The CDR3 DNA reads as TGTGCCAGCAGCCTAGGCCGGGACAACTCTGGGGCCAACGTCCTGACTTTC.